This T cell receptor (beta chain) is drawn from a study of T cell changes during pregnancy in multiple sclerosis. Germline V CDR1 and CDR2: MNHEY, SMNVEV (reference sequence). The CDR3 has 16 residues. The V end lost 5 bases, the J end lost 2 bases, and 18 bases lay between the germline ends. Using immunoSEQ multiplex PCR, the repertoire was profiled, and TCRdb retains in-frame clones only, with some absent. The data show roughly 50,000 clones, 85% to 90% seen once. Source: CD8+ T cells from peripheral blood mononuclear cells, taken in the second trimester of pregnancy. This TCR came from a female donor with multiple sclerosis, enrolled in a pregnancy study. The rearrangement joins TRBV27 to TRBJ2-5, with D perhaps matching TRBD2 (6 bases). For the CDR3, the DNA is TGTGCCAGCAGTCCCGGAAACGGGGGTTATCAAGAGACCCAGTACTTC. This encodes CASSPGNGGYQETQYF.